This T cell receptor beta chain was obtained from a study of blood T cell repertoires in COVID-19. Repertoires were generated with immunoSEQ multiplex PCR, while TCRdb's copy carries only in-frame clones and drops some. The sample holds about 200,000 clones, around 82% seen once. Participant-reported clinical history was the basis for cohort assignment. This clone was seen only once. The clonotype originates from a man in his forties or fifties who had recovered from COVID-19. The sequenced material came from PBMCs or T cells enriched from blood (not recorded which).

CDR3 nucleotide sequence: TGTGCCAGCAGTTACGGAGGGGGGGAAGGTTTCTCCTACGAGCAGTACTTC. Translation gives CASSYGGGEGFSYEQYF. The chain has TRBV6-2 or TRBV6-3 and TRBJ2-7; D is possibly TRBD2 (7 bases). Germline CDR1 MNHEY, CDR2 SVGEGT. Between the trimmed V and J ends, which lost 2 bases and 0 bases, there was a span of 17 bases. This CDR3 is 17 amino acids long.